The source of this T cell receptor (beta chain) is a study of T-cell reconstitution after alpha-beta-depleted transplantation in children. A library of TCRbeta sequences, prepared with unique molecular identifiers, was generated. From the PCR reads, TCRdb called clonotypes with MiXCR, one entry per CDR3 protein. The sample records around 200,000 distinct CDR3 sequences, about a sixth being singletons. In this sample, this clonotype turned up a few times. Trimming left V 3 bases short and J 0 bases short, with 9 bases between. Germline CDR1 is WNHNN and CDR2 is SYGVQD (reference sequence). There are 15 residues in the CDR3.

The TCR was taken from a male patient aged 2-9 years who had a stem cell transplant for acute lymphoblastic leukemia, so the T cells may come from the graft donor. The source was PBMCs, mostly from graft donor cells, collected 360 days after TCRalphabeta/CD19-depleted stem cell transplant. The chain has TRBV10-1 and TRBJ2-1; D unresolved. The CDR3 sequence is CASSDRRSSYNEQFF. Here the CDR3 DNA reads TGCGCCAGCAGTGATCGACGGAGCTCCTACAATGAGCAGTTCTTC.